This entry concerns a single T cell receptor (beta chain). The clone's antigen remains unknown. Base qualities were left out, and no much larger clone turns up one base away. Genomic DNA was extracted from sorted cells with the Quick-DNA Microprep Kit. Amplification of TCRbeta DNA was done with the immunoSEQ hsTCRbeta kit, following the protocol from the manufacturer. An Illumina MiSeq instrument was used to sequence the TCRbeta libraries. Per the authors' processing: After out-of-frame sequences were removed, some 2.1 million distinct TCRbeta sequences remained, averaging approximately 68,000 per individual. Each individual was scored by the count of 164 previously reported CMV-associated TCRbeta sequences and the total productive distinct TCRbeta count. A beta-binomial model was reimplemented in Python, and random forests from scikit-learn, run with default parameters, were trained on data from the US cohort. Classifier performance on the Belgian cohort was summarized as median AUC with percentile confidence intervals calculated over 10,000 bootstrap iterations. The clones in this table, taken by TCRdb from immuneACCESS, are in-frame only. Not every clone is retained; where verified, under half of the shortfall comes from an unresolved V gene, and the cause of the rest is unknown. Clone size and V and J calls were adopted from that table, with D and trimming inferred from the DNA. The sample data list under 45,000 clones, and over 60% of these were observed just once. The leading ten clones occupy roughly 6.7% of the sample.

The record originates from a study of memory CD4+ T cells and cytomegalovirus serostatus (dated by TCRdb to the late 2010s). Regarding the research as a whole: The cohort comprised 33 healthy Belgian adults, 9 CMV seropositive and about 25 CMV seronegative. CD4+ memory TCRbeta repertoires of a Belgian cohort with known cytomegalovirus serostatus were sequenced in order to replicate a published TCR-based CMV serostatus classifier.

Single viable CD3+CD4+CD8-CD45RO+ cells were sorted as memory CD4+ T cells on a FACSAria II. CMV serostatus was determined with a Roche Elecsys assay detecting serum IgG against CMV pp150, pp28, p38 and p52. After thawing, total CD4+ T cells were enriched by positive selection with CD4 magnetic microbeads. The samples came from a separate study whose specific focus was interrogating the CD4+ T cell memory repertoire. Peripheral blood mononuclear cells were isolated and cryopreserved according to standard operating procedures, and serum was kept at -80 degrees C. Staining used CD3-PerCP (BW264/56), CD4-APC (RPA-T4), CD45RO-PE (UCHT1) and CD8-Pacific Orange (3B5) antibodies, with Sytox blue excluding non-viable cells. General findings and caveats noted by the study authors: Unlike the original study, which covered naive and memory CD4+ and CD8+ populations, the Belgian study sequenced only CD4+CD45RO+ memory cells. For CMV serostatus prediction, a median bootstrapped AUC of approximately 0.95 was reached with the original framework, and a median bootstrapped AUC of about 0.89 was reached with a US-trained random forest. The results were read as suggesting that the CMV-associated TCR signature is, for the most part, present in the CD4+ memory repertoire. Among the roughly 160 previously reported CMV-associated TCRbeta sequences, some 70 showed up in the CD4+ memory repertoires, with each one found in between one and five individuals. On the Belgian cohort, the classifier based on the original framework reached a median bootstrapped AUC of approximately 0.94, with a 95% CI of 0.76-1.00.

The CDR3 goes from the cysteine to the phenylalanine over 14 residues. Only the CDR3 DNA stays, 42 bases, in frame from base 1. The germline V gene sets CDR1 to SGHTA and CDR2 to FQGNSA. The trim is 5 bases for V and 10 bases for J, with a gap of 18 bases between the germline ends. This chain joins TRBV7-2 to TRBJ2-1, with the D call perhaps TRBD1 or TRBD2, as 7 bases match in each case. Sequencing was performed on memory CD4+ T cells from blood. The origin of this receptor is an adult in good health and CMV-seronegative. The CDR3 loop reads CASSLQGSGGEQFF. At the DNA level, the sequence is TGTGCCAGCAGCCTACAGGGGTCGGGAGGAGAGCAGTTCTTC.